This T cell receptor (beta chain) is from a study of cytotoxic CD8 clonotypes in ibrutinib-treated CLL (dated by TCRdb to about 2021). A note on the overall study: The cohort had some eleven relapsed/refractory and roughly 15 treatment-naive patients; fewer than 18 were IGHV unmutated. Of the approximately 86 participants in the trial, roughly 25 had longitudinal samples available. Cryopreserved peripheral blood mononuclear cells were collected at three points: before therapy, at response, and at either sustained remission or disease progression. Samples at response were collected after a median of roughly twelve months of treatment, with a range of about 6 to 36 months. On average, each sample had some 250,000 productive templates and under 95,000 productive rearrangements. Partial responses were observed in about 24 patients and complete responses in 2; after a median follow-up of roughly 62 months, remission was maintained in 14 patients and progression was observed in roughly 12. Every sample from remission and from progressive disease was obtained while the patients were still on ibrutinib. Study-level results and caveats: An increase in clonality was observed at ibrutinib response, with clonality remaining stable during sustained remission and falling back toward baseline at progression. Sampling times were not matched between sustained-remission and progressing patients, and lymph node repertoires were not studied. Public clonotypes were rare and either shrank or stayed stable during treatment, and the rise in clonality at ibrutinib response reflected expansion of private clonotypes. At baseline, clonality was higher than in age-matched healthy donors and showed a strong correlation with circulating CD8+ T-cell counts.

From the germline V gene, CDR1 is SGHRS and CDR2 is YFSETQ. The CDR3 starts with the cysteine, ends with the phenylalanine, and has 15 residues. Of the read, only the CDR3 DNA is kept; its 45 bases are in frame from base 1. V is pruned by 3 bases and J by 2 bases, leaving 6 bases of the junction without a gene match. Note on this clone: Its recognized antigen is unknown. No base-level quality is on record; no much larger clone is a single base apart.

The time point label, as the study defines it: around 25 months on ibrutinib. For TCR beta library preparation, about 2.1 micrograms of genomic DNA were extracted from the cryopreserved PBMCs. Longitudinal blood samples from CLL patients receiving ibrutinib monotherapy were subjected to high-throughput TCR beta sequencing. Patients were enrolled in a phase 2 open-label single-center ibrutinib monotherapy trial. A MiSeq instrument was used for deep resolution sequencing, which targeted depths ranging from 1 in 1 million up to 1 in 200,000 T cells, with coverage averaging 10x for each clonotype. TCR beta libraries were generated with the immunoSEQ hsTCRB Kit. Regarding the original processing steps: The data were analyzed with ImmunoSEQ Analyzer and ImmunoSEQ Data Assistant, and V, D and J gene assignments followed IMGT definitions. Clonality, which ranges from 0 to 1, was calculated as one minus the normalized Shannon entropy of productive rearrangement frequencies. Only overrepresented clonotypes making up at least 0.05% of the repertoire of each patient were included in the public clonotype analysis. About a dozen age-matched healthy donor repertoires from immuneACCESS served as clonality controls. TCRdb took this table from immuneACCESS and kept in-frame rearrangements with V and J called. Such tables lack part of the clones; where checked against another copy, unresolved V genes explain under half of the gap, and the rest is unexplained. V, J and clone size are those of that table, while D and trimming were read from the DNA. The sample includes about 92,000 clones, with over 60% observed a single time. The ten largest make up 20% to 25% of the sample.

The TCR sequence derives from a human donor with chronic lymphocytic leukemia. Specimen: PBMCs, collected after 24 months of ibrutinib treatment. The rearranged segments are TRBV5-1 and TRBJ2-7; 9 central bases correspond to TRBD2. The CDR3 reads CASSSRLAETYEQYF. In nucleotide form, the sequence is TGCGCCAGCAGCTCACGACTAGCGGAAACCTACGAGCAGTACTTC.